The source of this TCR beta chain is a study of regulatory T cells in long-lasting Graves disease. This clonotype was detected ten times or more. Time point meaning: newly diagnosed GD, antithyroid drugs for less than 3 months. Isolated PBMC RNA provided the starting material for the TCR library. The patients included were those that came from an endocrinology department in Xi'an, China. Investigators prepared the TCR beta libraries by applying iRepertoire HTBI primers and Arm-PCR of CDR3 regions. MiXCR, applied by TCRdb to the multiplex PCR reads, yields one record per CDR3 protein. In the table there are more than 400,000 distinct CDR3 sequences, roughly 16% of which are singletons. The same data also went into a second study, on T cells in Graves' hyperthyroidism and ophthalmopathy. That paper adds: Each diagnosis was grounded in clinical symptoms, serum thyroxine and TRAb, thyroid ultrasound, and orbital computed tomography.

The specimen was peripheral blood mononuclear cells (PBMCs), collected at new diagnosis, from a patient treated with antithyroid drugs. The receptor comes from a man aged 40-50 years with Graves disease.

The CDR3 region has the DNA TGTGCCAGCGCAACCAACAGGGTGAACACTGAAGCTTTCTTT. The encoded protein is CASATNRVNTEAFF. The chain has TRBV2 and TRBJ1-1; D perhaps matches TRBD1 (6 bases). CDR1 and CDR2 (germline): SNHLY, FYNNEI. V gave up 8 bases and J gave up 0 bases, with 13 bases separating them. This CDR3 spans 14 amino acids. Combining the CDR3 with reference TRBV2 and TRBJ1-1 gives the whole variable domain EPEVTQTPSHQVTQMGQEVILRCVPISNHLYFYWYRQILGQKVEFLVSFYNNEISEKSEIFDDQFSVERPDGSNFTLKIRSTKLEDSAMYFCASATNRVNTEAFFGQGTRLTVV.